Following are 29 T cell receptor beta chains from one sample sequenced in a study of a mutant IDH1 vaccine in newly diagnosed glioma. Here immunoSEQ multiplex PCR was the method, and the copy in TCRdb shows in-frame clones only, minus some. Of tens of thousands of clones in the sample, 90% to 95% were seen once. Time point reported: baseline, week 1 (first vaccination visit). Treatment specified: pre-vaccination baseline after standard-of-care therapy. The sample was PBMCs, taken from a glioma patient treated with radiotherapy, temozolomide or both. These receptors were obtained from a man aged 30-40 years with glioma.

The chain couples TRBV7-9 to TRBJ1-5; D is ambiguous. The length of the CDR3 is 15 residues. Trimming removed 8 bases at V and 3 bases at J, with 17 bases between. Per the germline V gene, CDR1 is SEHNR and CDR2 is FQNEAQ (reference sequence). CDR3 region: CASGLGEEYNQPQHF. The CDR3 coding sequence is TGTGCCAGCGGTCTCGGGGAGGAGTACAATCAGCCCCAGCATTTT.

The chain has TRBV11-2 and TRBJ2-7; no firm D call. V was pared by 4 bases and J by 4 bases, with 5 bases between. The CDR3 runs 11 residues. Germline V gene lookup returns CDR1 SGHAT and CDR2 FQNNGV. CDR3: CASSSTYEQYF. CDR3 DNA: TGTGCCAGCAGCTCCACATACGAGCAGTACTTC. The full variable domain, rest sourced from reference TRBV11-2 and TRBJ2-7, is EAGVAQSPRYKIIEKRQSVAFWCNPISGHATLYWYQQILGQGPKLLIQFQNNGVVDDSQLPKDRFSAERLKGVDSTLKIQPAKLEDSAVYLCASSSTYEQYFGPGTRLTVT.

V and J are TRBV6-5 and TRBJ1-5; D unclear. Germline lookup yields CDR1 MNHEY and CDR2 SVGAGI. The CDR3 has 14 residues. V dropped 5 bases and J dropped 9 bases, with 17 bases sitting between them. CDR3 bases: TGTGCCAGCAGTCCTAACCCCCCCACACGGCCCCAGCATTTT. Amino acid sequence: CASSPNPPTRPQHF.

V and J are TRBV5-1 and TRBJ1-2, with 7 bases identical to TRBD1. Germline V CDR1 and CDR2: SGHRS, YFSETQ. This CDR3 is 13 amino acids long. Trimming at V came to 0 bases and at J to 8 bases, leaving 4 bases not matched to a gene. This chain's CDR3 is CASSLGQGEGYTF. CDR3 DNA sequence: TGCGCCAGCAGCTTGGGGCAGGGGGAAGGCTACACCTTC.

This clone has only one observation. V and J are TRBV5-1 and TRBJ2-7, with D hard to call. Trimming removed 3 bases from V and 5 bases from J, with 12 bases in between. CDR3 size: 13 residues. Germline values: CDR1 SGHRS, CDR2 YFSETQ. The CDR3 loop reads CASSSDPRNEQYF. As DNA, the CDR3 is TGCGCCAGCAGCTCCGATCCTAGGAACGAGCAGTACTTC.

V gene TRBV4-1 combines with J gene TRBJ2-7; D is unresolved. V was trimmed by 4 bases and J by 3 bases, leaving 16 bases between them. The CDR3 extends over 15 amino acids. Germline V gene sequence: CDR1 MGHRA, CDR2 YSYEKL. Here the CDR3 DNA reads TGCGCCAGCAGCCCCCAAGAGGCAGGCCTCTACGAGCAGTACTTC. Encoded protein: CASSPQEAGLYEQYF.

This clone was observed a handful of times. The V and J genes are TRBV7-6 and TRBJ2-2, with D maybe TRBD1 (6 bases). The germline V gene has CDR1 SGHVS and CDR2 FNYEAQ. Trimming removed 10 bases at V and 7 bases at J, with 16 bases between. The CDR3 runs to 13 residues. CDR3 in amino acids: CATQGLWDGELFF. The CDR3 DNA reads TGTGCCACCCAGGGGTTGTGGGACGGGGAGCTGTTTTTT.

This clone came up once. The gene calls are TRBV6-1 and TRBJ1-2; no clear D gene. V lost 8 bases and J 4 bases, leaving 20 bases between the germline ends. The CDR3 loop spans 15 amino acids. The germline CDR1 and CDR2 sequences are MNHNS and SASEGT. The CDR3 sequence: CASVLHSGVAYGYTF. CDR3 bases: TGTGCCAGCGTACTTCACAGCGGCGTGGCCTATGGCTACACCTTC.

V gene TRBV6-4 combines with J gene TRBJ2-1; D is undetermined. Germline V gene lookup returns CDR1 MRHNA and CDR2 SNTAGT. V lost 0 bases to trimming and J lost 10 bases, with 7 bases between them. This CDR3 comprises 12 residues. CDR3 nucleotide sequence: TGTGCCAGCAGTGACTCGATGGGGGAGCAGTTCTTC. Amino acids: CASSDSMGEQFF.

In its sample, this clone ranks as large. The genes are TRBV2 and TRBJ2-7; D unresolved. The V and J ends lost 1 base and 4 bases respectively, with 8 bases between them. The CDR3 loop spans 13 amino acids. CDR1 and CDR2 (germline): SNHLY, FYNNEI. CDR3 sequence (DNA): TGTGCCAGCAGTGAAGACCTGGGGTACGAGCAGTACTTC. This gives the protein CASSEDLGYEQYF.

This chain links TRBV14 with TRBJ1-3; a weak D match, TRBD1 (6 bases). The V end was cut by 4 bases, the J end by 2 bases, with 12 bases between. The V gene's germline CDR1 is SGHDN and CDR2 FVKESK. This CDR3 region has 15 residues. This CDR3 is CASSRNTGTGNTIYF. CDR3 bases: TGTGCCAGCAGCCGAAACACAGGGACTGGAAACACCATATATTTT. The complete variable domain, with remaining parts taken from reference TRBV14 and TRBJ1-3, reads EAGVTQFPSHSVIEKGQTVTLRCDPISGHDNLYWYRRVMGKEIKFLLHFVKESKQDESGMPNNRFLAERTGGTYSTLKVQPAELEDSGVYFCASSRNTGTGNTIYFGEGSWLTVV.

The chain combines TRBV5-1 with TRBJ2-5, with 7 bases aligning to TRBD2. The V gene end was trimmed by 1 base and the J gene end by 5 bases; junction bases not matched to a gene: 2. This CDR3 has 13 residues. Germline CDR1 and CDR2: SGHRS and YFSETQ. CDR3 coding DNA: TGCGCCAGCAGCTTGCTGGGGGGGGAGACCCAGTACTTC. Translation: CASSLLGGETQYF.

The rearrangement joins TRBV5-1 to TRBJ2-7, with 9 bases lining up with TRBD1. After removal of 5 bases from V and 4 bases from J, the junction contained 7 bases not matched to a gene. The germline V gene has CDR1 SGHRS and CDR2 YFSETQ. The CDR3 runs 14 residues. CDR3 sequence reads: CASSAGTGFYEQYF. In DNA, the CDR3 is TGCGCCAGCAGTGCCGGGACAGGGTTTTACGAGCAGTACTTC.

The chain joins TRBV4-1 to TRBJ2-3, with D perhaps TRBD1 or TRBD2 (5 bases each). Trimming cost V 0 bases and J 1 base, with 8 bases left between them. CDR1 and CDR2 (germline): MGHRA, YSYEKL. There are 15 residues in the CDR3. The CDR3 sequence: CASSQEGTRTDTQYF. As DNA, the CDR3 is TGCGCCAGCAGCCAAGAGGGGACCCGCACAGATACGCAGTATTTT.

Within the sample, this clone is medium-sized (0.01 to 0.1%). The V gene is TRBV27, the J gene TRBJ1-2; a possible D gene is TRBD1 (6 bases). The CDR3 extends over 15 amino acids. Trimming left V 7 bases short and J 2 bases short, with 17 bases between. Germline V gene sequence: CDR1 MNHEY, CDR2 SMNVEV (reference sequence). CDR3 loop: CASKGGRQVNYGYTF. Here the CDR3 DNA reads TGTGCCAGCAAGGGGGGTAGACAAGTCAACTATGGCTACACCTTC.

CDR3 coding DNA: TGTGCTAGTGGTTTGAGGATTACCTCTGGAAACACCATATATTTT. Amino acids: CASGLRITSGNTIYF. The rearrangement uses TRBV12-5 and TRBJ1-3; no clear D. V gave up 2 bases and J gave up 0 bases, with 8 bases separating them. The germline V gene encodes CDR1 LGHNT and CDR2 FRNRAP. There are 15 residues in the CDR3. The full variable domain, its missing parts supplied by reference TRBV12-5 and TRBJ1-3, is DARVTQTPRHKVTEMGQEVTMRCQPILGHNTVFWYRQTMMQGLELLAYFRNRAPLDDSGMPKDRFSAEMPDATLATLKIQPSEPRDSAVYFCASGLRITSGNTIYFGEGSWLTVV.

The CDR3 loop reads CASSGGGLAGTSYEQYF. Here the CDR3 DNA reads TGTGCCAGCAGCGGGGGGGGATTAGCGGGGACCTCCTACGAGCAGTACTTC. V is TRBV5-6 and J is TRBJ2-7, with 8 bases lining up with TRBD2. There are 17 residues in the CDR3. The junction had 12 bases not matched to a gene; V was cut back by 4 bases and J by 0 bases. CDR1 and CDR2 (germline): SGHDT, YYEEEE. The whole variable domain, remainder taken from reference TRBV5-6 and TRBJ2-7, is DAGVTQSPTHLIKTRGQQVTLRCSPKSGHDTVSWYQQALGQGPQFIFQYYEEEERQRGNFPDRFSGHQFPNYSSELNVNALLLGDSALYLCASSGGGLAGTSYEQYFGPGTRLTVT.

CDR3 sequence: CASSVGGYPAIYEQYF. The CDR3, as DNA: TGTGCCAGCAGCGTAGGAGGCTACCCAGCCATATACGAGCAGTACTTC. The chain joins TRBV9 to TRBJ2-7; D is undetermined. Looked up from germline, CDR1 is SGDLS and CDR2 is YYNGEE. This CDR3 has 16 amino acids. Trimming took off 0 bases at V and 4 bases at J, with 17 bases between the two ends.

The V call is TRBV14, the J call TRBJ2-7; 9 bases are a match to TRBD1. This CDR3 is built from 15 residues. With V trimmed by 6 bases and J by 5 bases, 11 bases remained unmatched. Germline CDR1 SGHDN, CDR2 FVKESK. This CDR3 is CASSSTGQGRDEQYF. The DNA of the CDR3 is TGTGCCAGCAGTTCGACGGGACAGGGAAGGGACGAGCAGTACTTC. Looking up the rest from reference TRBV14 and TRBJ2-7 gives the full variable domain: EAGVTQFPSHSVIEKGQTVTLRCDPISGHDNLYWYRRVMGKEIKFLLHFVKESKQDESGMPNNRFLAERTGGTYSTLKVQPAELEDSGVYFCASSSTGQGRDEQYFGPGTRLTVT.

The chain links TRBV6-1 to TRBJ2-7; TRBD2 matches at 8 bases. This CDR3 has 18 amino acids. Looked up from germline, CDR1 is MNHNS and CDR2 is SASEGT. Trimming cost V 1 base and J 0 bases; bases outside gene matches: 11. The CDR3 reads CASSEVKGGGRSSYEQYF. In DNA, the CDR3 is TGTGCCAGCAGTGAAGTGAAGGGTGGCGGGAGGAGCTCCTACGAGCAGTACTTC.

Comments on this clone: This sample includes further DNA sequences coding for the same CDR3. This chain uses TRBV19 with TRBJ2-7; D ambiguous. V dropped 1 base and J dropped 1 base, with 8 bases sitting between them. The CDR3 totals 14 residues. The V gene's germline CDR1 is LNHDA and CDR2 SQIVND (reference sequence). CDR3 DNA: TGTGCCAGTAGTATAGCAGGTAGATCCTACGAGCAGTACTTC. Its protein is CASSIAGRSYEQYF.

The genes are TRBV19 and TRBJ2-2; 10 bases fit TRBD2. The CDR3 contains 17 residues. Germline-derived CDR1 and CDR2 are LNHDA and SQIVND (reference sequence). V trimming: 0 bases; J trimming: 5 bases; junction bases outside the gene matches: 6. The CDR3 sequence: CASSIDIAGGGTGELFF. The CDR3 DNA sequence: TGTGCCAGTAGTATAGATATAGCGGGGGGAGGAACCGGGGAGCTGTTTTTT.

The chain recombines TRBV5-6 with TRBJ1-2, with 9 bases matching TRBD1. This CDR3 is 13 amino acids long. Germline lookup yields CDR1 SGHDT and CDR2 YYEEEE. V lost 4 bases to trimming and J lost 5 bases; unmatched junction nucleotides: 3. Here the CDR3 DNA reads TGTGCCAGCAGCCGGGACAGGGCTTATGGCTACACCTTC. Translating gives CASSRDRAYGYTF.

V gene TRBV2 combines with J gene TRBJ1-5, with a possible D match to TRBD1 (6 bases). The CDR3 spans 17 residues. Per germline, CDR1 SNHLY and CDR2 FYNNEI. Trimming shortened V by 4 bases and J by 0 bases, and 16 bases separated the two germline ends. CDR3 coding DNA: TGTGCCAGCAGTGTATCTCCGGGACAAGATAGCAATCAGCCCCAGCATTTT. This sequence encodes CASSVSPGQDSNQPQHF. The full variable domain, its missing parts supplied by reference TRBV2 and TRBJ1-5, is EPEVTQTPSHQVTQMGQEVILRCVPISNHLYFYWYRQILGQKVEFLVSFYNNEISEKSEIFDDQFSVERPDGSNFTLKIRSTKLEDSAMYFCASSVSPGQDSNQPQHFGDGTRLSIL.

CDR3 region: CASSPRETQYF. The CDR3, as DNA: TGTGCCAGCAGCCCAAGGGAGACCCAGTACTTC. This chain uses TRBV7-6 with TRBJ2-5; D not resolved. CDR1 and CDR2 (germline): SGHVS, FNYEAQ. This CDR3 is 11 amino acids long. Trimming shortened V by 5 bases and J by 5 bases, and 6 bases separated the two germline ends.

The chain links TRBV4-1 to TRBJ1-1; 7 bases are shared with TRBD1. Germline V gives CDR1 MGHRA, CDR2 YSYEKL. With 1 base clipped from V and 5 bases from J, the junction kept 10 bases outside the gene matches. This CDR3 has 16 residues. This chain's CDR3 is CASSQVGNRGDTEAFF. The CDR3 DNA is TGCGCCAGCAGCCAAGTAGGAAACAGGGGTGATACTGAAGCTTTCTTT.

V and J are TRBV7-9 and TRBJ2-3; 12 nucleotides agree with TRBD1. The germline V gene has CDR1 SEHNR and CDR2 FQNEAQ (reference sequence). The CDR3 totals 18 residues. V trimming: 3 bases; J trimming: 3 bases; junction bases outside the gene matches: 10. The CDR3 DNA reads TGTGCCAGCAGCTTTCCACCGGGACAGGGGGCTGTGACAGATACGCAGTATTTT. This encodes CASSFPPGQGAVTDTQYF.

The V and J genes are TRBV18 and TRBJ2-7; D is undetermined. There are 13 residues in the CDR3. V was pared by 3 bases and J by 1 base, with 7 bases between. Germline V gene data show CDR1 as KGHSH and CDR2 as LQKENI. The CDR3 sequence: CASSPATSYEQYF. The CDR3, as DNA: TGTGCCAGCTCACCGGCGACATCCTACGAGCAGTACTTC.

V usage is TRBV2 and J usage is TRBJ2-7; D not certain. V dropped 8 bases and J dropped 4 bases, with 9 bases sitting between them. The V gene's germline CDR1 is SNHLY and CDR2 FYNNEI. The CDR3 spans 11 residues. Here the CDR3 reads CASGIGYEQYF. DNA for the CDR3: TGTGCCAGCGGGATAGGGTACGAGCAGTACTTC.